Following are 30 T cell receptor beta chains from one sample sequenced in a study of shared clonotypes between healthy human individuals. Here immunoSEQ multiplex PCR was the method, and the copy in TCRdb shows in-frame clones only, minus some. The data contain 150,000 to 200,000 clones, about 68% of them singletons. Sequenced sample: memory CD4+ T cells sorted from blood. Stated subset: CD45RA-negative fraction. These receptors all stem from a man aged 25-45 years in good health.

The CDR3 protein is CASSLDSGQPYNEQFF. The CDR3 DNA is TGCGCCAGCAGCTTGGACTCGGGACAGCCTTACAATGAGCAGTTCTTC. The V gene is TRBV5-1, the J gene TRBJ2-1; 7 bases align to TRBD1. This CDR3 has 16 amino acids. The V gene's germline CDR1 is SGHRS and CDR2 YFSETQ. After removal of 0 bases from V and 4 bases from J, the junction contained 7 bases not matched to a gene.

The rearrangement joins TRBV2 to TRBJ2-6, with D possibly TRBD1 on 5 matching bases. Trimming left V 5 bases short and J 2 bases short, with 10 bases between. The CDR3 extends over 15 amino acids. CDR1 and CDR2 from the germline V gene are SNHLY and FYNNEI. CDR3 DNA: TGTGCCAGCAGTTTCCAGGGTACTGGGGCCAACGTCCTGACTTTC. Its translation: CASSFQGTGANVLTF.

The chain combines TRBV15 with TRBJ2-1; D is perhaps TRBD2 (5 bases). The germline CDR1 and CDR2 sequences are LNHNV and YYDKDF (reference sequence). V gave up 0 bases and J gave up 8 bases, with 20 bases separating them. This CDR3 has 17 residues. CDR3 sequence: CATSRDRVARYRDEQFF. The CDR3 DNA is TGTGCCACCAGCAGAGATAGGGTAGCGAGATATAGGGATGAGCAGTTCTTC.

V is TRBV9 and J is TRBJ1-2; D gene ambiguous. Germline V gene lookup returns CDR1 SGDLS and CDR2 YYNGEE. V was clipped by 3 bases and J by 1 base, with 1 base between them. This CDR3 has 11 amino acids. In DNA form, the CDR3 reads TGTGCCAGCAGCGATAACTATGGCTACACCTTC. It yields the protein CASSDNYGYTF.

The rearrangement uses TRBV10-1 and TRBJ2-5; TRBD1 aligns across 10 bases. The CDR3 contains 16 residues. Germline trimming cut 6 bases from V and 5 bases from J; bases unmatched to any gene: 12. Germline V gene lookup returns CDR1 WNHNN and CDR2 SYGVQD (reference sequence). DNA of the CDR3: TGCGCCAGCAGCTATTCTCAGGACAGGGGGTTGGAGACCCAGTACTTC. It codes for CASSYSQDRGLETQYF.

This clone was detected once. V is TRBV29-1 and J is TRBJ2-7; D may be TRBD2 (5 bases). V was shortened by 4 bases and J by 3 bases, with 13 bases between the two germline ends. Looked up from germline, CDR1 is SQVTM and CDR2 is ANQGSEA. This CDR3 region has 13 residues. CDR3 sequence (DNA): TGCAGCGTTGTAAGCATAGCGAACTACGAGCAGTACTTC. This gives the protein CSVVSIANYEQYF.

V usage is TRBV19 and J usage is TRBJ1-4; no clear D gene. Trimming shortened V by 5 bases and J by 7 bases, and 11 bases separated the two germline ends. Germline V gene data show CDR1 as LNHDA and CDR2 as SQIVND (reference sequence). The CDR3 spans 13 residues. The CDR3 DNA sequence: TGTGCCAGTAGTTGGGGTGCTCGTGAAAAACTGTTTTTT. It codes for CASSWGAREKLFF. The full variable domain, completed using reference TRBV19 and TRBJ1-4, is DGGITQSPKYLFRKEGQNVTLSCEQNLNHDAMYWYRQDPGQGLRLIYYSQIVNDFQKGDIAEGYSVSREKKESFPLTVTSAQKNPTAFYLCASSWGAREKLFFGSGTQLSVL.

The rearrangement links TRBV7-2 to TRBJ2-7; 8 nucleotides agree with TRBD1. The CDR3 is 14 amino acids. CDR1 is SGHTA and CDR2 is FQGNSA in the germline V gene. V lost 7 bases, J lost 2 bases, and 7 bases stayed unmatched. The CDR3 region is CASMRRTGTYEQYF. The CDR3 region has the DNA TGTGCCAGCATGCGCCGGACAGGGACCTACGAGCAGTACTTC.

V is TRBV10-2 and J is TRBJ2-5, with TRBD2 matching 8 bases. The CDR3 has 15 residues. The germline V gene encodes CDR1 WSHSY and CDR2 SAAADI. V lost 4 bases, J lost 1 base, and 5 bases stayed unmatched. CDR3 nucleotides: TGCGCCAGCAGTGGTACTAGCGGAGGCCAAGAGACCCAGTACTTC. It is translated as CASSGTSGGQETQYF.

CDR3 residues: CASSLISQMNTEAFF. CDR3 nucleotide sequence: TGTGCCAGCAGCTTGATCTCGCAGATGAACACTGAAGCTTTCTTT. V is TRBV5-6 and J is TRBJ1-1; no clear D gene. Germline V CDR1 and CDR2: SGHDT, YYEEEE. CDR3 length: 15 residues. Trimming pared 1 base from V and 0 bases from J, leaving 10 bases between.

This clone has a count of ten or more. This sequence joins TRBV7-2 and TRBJ1-5; 9 bases match TRBD1. This CDR3 contains 14 residues. The germline gives CDR1 SGHTA, CDR2 FQGNSA. V shed 6 bases, J shed 2 bases, and the junction held 2 bases outside the gene matches. CDR3: CASSRTGGNQPQHF. DNA for the CDR3: TGTGCCAGCAGTCGGACAGGGGGCAATCAGCCCCAGCATTTT.

The J gene is TRBJ2-2, the V gene TRBV5-4; D might be TRBD1 (6 bases). The CDR3 sequence is 15 residues long. Trimming removed 4 bases at V and 2 bases at J, with 12 bases between. Germline V lookup: CDR1 SGHNT, CDR2 YYREEE (reference sequence). The chain's CDR3 is CASSIQGPNTGELFF. DNA of the CDR3: TGTGCCAGCAGCATACAGGGACCTAACACCGGGGAGCTGTTTTTT.

This clone was seen only a few times. This rearrangement joins TRBV11-2 to TRBJ2-2; 7 bases agree with TRBD1. The CDR3 has 14 amino acids. J lost 4 bases, V lost 5 bases, and 4 bases had no gene match. Germline V gives CDR1 SGHAT, CDR2 FQNNGV. CDR3 protein: CASSPTGPTGELFF. For the CDR3, the DNA is TGTGCCAGCAGCCCGACAGGGCCCACCGGGGAGCTGTTTTTT.

The V call is TRBV4-3, the J call TRBJ1-3; D gene unclear. This CDR3 is 15 amino acids long. Germline CDR1 is LGHNA and CDR2 is YSLEER. Trimming took 6 bases from V and 4 from J, leaving 16 bases between them. This CDR3 reads CASSESWVRGNTIYF. CDR3 nucleotide sequence: TGCGCCAGCAGTGAATCTTGGGTTCGCGGAAACACCATATATTTT.

The chain links TRBV6-5 to TRBJ1-1, with 7 bases matching TRBD1. Germline trimming cut 6 bases from V and 8 bases from J; bases unmatched to any gene: 12. This CDR3 has 14 amino acids. Looked up from germline, CDR1 is MNHEY and CDR2 is SVGAGI. CDR3 sequence: CASRGQAGLSEAFF. CDR3 nucleotides: TGTGCCAGCAGAGGACAGGCCGGATTATCGGAAGCTTTCTTT.

The J gene is TRBJ2-5, the V gene TRBV5-1; D is undetermined. Germline V CDR1 and CDR2: SGHRS, YFSETQ. CDR3 size: 14 residues. With 0 bases removed from V and 2 bases from J, the gap between germline ends came to 8 bases. CDR3 nucleotides: TGCGCCAGCAGCTTGGTCCCGGAACAAGAGACCCAGTACTTC. It is translated as CASSLVPEQETQYF.

This chain links TRBV29-1 with TRBJ1-2, with D unresolved. Trimming left V 7 bases short and J 2 bases short, with 14 bases between. This CDR3 comprises 13 residues. Looked up from germline, CDR1 is SQVTM and CDR2 is ANQGSEA. The CDR3 region is CSANLRGNYGYTF. CDR3 coding DNA: TGCAGCGCCAATCTCCGGGGAAACTATGGCTACACCTTC.

The V gene is TRBV27, the J gene TRBJ1-1; 7 bases map to TRBD1. The CDR3 length is 13 residues. The ends lost 6 bases at V and 10 bases at J; junction bases unmatched: 11. Per germline, CDR1 MNHEY and CDR2 SMNVEV (reference sequence). This CDR3 is CASSLPGQAVAFF. The CDR3 DNA sequence: TGTGCCAGCAGCTTACCCGGACAGGCGGTAGCTTTCTTT.

This clone appeared a few times. This rearrangement joins TRBV5-1 to TRBJ2-5; D not resolved. Per the germline V gene, CDR1 is SGHRS and CDR2 is YFSETQ. The CDR3 runs to 14 residues. The V and J ends lost 0 bases and 2 bases respectively, with 8 bases between them. The chain's CDR3 is CASSLGLPQETQYF. The CDR3 region has the DNA TGCGCCAGCAGCTTGGGACTGCCTCAAGAGACCCAGTACTTC. The variable domain in full, completed from reference TRBV5-1 and TRBJ2-5, reads KAGVTQTPRYLIKTRGQQVTLSCSPISGHRSVSWYQQTPGQGLQFLFEYFSETQRNKGNFPGRFSGRQFSNSRSEMNVSTLELGDSALYLCASSLGLPQETQYFGPGTRLLVL.

The J gene is TRBJ2-1, the V gene TRBV27; no clear D gene. V was pared by 6 bases and J by 2 bases, with 8 bases between. The length of the CDR3 is 13 residues. Germline values: CDR1 MNHEY, CDR2 SMNVEV (reference sequence). CDR3 sequence: CASSPKTYNEQFF. The CDR3 DNA follows: TGTGCCAGCAGCCCAAAAACCTACAATGAGCAGTTCTTC.

V is TRBV7-6 and J is TRBJ2-7; 11 nucleotides match TRBD1. Germline CDR1 SGHVS, CDR2 FNYEAQ. The CDR3 consists of 15 residues. V lost 1 base to trimming and J lost 2 bases; unmatched junction nucleotides: 1. CDR3 sequence reads: CASSLEGQGAYEQYF. The CDR3 bases are TGTGCCAGCAGCTTAGAGGGACAGGGGGCCTACGAGCAGTACTTC.

The V gene is TRBV28, the J gene TRBJ2-1; 9 nucleotides agree with TRBD1. CDR3 length: 16 amino acids. The V and J ends lost 4 bases and 9 bases, in that order; junction bases with no gene match: 13. Germline CDR1 MDHEN, CDR2 SYDVKM. CDR3 sequence: CASSSPDRGVGSEQFF. DNA of the CDR3: TGTGCCAGCAGTTCCCCCGACAGGGGGGTCGGGAGTGAGCAGTTCTTC. The whole variable domain, remainder taken from reference TRBV28 and TRBJ2-1, is DVKVTQSSRYLVKRTGEKVFLECVQDMDHENMFWYRQDPGLGLRLIYFSYDVKMKEKGDIPEGYSVSREKKERFSLILESASTNQTSMYLCASSSPDRGVGSEQFFGPGTRLTVL.

The CDR3 nucleotides read TGTGCCAGCAGCCCTCGTTGGGCAGGGGGTTCCTATGGCTACACCTTC. It translates to CASSPRWAGGSYGYTF. The gene calls are TRBV9 and TRBJ1-2; 7 positions match TRBD1. Germline V gives CDR1 SGDLS, CDR2 YYNGEE. The CDR3 sequence is 16 residues long. V lost 4 bases and J lost 4; bases outside the gene matches: 13.

The chain has TRBV27 and TRBJ2-1; D is uncertain. Looked up from germline, CDR1 is MNHEY and CDR2 is SMNVEV (reference sequence). V lost 3 bases and J lost 8, with 20 bases in between. The CDR3 spans 16 residues. CDR3 in amino acids: CASSLGKFFLFDEQFF. CDR3 sequence (DNA): TGTGCCAGCAGTTTGGGAAAGTTTTTCTTGTTCGATGAGCAGTTCTTC.

V usage is TRBV9 and J usage is TRBJ2-7; tentative D call: TRBD1 (5 bases). Trimming cost V 3 bases and J 5 bases, with 15 bases left between them. Germline V lookup: CDR1 SGDLS, CDR2 YYNGEE. This CDR3 region has 14 residues. CDR3 residues: CASSARLKTDEQYF. In DNA, the CDR3 is TGTGCCAGCAGCGCCCGGTTAAAGACAGACGAGCAGTACTTC.

The V and J genes are TRBV19 and TRBJ2-1; 10 bases are a match to TRBD2. Germline V gene data show CDR1 as LNHDA and CDR2 as SQIVND (reference sequence). V lost 3 bases and J lost 6; bases outside the gene matches: 11. This CDR3 is 17 amino acids long. The CDR3 is CASSIRTSGLMGNEQFF. CDR3 DNA: TGTGCCAGTAGTATCAGGACTAGCGGCCTTATGGGCAATGAGCAGTTCTTC.

The genes are TRBV5-6 and TRBJ1-2; possibly TRBD1 for D (5 bases). V lost 3 bases, J lost 6 bases, and 15 bases lay in between. This CDR3 comprises 14 residues. Germline CDR1 reads SGHDT; CDR2 reads YYEEEE. CDR3 sequence reads: CASSSTLARDGYTF. The CDR3 bases are TGTGCCAGCAGCTCTACCCTGGCCAGGGATGGCTACACCTTC.

The V call is TRBV7-9, the J call TRBJ2-1; TRBD2 matches 8 bases. The CDR3 spans 15 residues. V was clipped by 1 base and J by 10 bases; unmatched bases: 9. Germline V gene sequence: CDR1 SEHNR, CDR2 FQNEAQ (reference sequence). Here the CDR3 reads CASSLGAGARGEQFF. The CDR3 DNA is TGTGCCAGCAGCTTAGGAGCGGGGGCTAGAGGGGAGCAGTTCTTC.

V and J are TRBV7-8 and TRBJ2-3; a possible D gene is TRBD2 (6 bases). The CDR3 is 17 residues long. The ends were cut back, 8 bases at V and 0 bases at J, with 21 bases in the middle. CDR1 SGHVS and CDR2 FQNEAQ come from the germline V gene. The CDR3 reads CASRAFSGSPSTDTQYF. For the CDR3, the DNA is TGTGCCAGCCGCGCTTTTAGCGGAAGTCCTAGCACAGATACGCAGTATTTT.

This clone has only one observation. CDR3 sequence: CASIGEIRYGYTF. The CDR3 nucleotides are TGTGCCAGTATCGGGGAGATCCGCTATGGCTACACCTTC. The V gene is TRBV19, the J gene TRBJ1-2, with D uncertain. With 7 bases removed from V and 4 bases from J, the gap between germline ends came to 13 bases. This CDR3 is built from 13 residues. Germline values: CDR1 LNHDA, CDR2 SQIVND (reference sequence).